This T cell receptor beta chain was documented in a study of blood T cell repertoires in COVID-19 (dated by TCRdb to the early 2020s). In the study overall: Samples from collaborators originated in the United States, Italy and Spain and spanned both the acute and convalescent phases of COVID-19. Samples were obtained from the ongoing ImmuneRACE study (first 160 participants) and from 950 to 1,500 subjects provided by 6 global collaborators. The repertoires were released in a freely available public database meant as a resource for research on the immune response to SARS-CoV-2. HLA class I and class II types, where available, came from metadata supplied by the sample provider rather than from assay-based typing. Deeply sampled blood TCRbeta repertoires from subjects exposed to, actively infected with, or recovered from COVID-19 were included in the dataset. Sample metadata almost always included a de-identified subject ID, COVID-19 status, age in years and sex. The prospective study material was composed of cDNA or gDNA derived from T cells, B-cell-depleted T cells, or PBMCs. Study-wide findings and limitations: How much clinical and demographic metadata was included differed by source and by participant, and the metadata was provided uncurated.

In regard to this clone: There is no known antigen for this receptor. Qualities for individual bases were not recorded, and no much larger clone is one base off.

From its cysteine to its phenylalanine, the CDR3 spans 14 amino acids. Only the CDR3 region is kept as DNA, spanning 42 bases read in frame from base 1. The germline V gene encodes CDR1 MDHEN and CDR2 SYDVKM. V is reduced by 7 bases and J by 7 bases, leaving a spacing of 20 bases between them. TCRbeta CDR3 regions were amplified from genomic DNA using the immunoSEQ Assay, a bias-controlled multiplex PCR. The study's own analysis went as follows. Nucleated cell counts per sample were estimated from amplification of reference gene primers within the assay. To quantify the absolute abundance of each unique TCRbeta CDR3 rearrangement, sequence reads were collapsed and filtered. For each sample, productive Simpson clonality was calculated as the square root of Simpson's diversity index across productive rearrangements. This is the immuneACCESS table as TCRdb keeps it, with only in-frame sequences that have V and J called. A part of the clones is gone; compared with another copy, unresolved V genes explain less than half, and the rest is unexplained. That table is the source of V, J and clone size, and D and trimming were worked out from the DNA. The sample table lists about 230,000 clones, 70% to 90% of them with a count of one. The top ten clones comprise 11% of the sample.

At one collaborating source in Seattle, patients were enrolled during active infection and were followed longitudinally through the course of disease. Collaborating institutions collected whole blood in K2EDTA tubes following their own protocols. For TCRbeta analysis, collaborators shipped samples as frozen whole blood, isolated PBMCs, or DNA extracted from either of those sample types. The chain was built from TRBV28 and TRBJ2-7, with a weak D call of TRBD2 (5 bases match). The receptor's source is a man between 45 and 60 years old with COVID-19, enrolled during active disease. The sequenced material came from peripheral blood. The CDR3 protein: CASTPPSLSKEQYF. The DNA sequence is TGTGCCAGCACGCCGCCTAGCCTATCGAAGGAGCAGTACTTC.